The 3 T cell receptor beta chains below were found in one sample sequenced in a study of identical twins. MiXCR was run by TCRdb on the 5' RACE reads, yielding one entry per CDR3 protein. The sample lists 450,000 to 650,000 distinct CDR3 sequences; 9% to 10% were seen once. These data were likewise used in another study, on yellow fever vaccine responses in identical twins.

Sequencing was performed on PBMCs. These receptors were taken from a woman between 18 and 29 years old in good health.

The rearrangement links TRBV11-2 to TRBJ2-5; 8 bases agree with TRBD2. The V gene end was trimmed by 0 bases and the J gene end by 0 bases; junction bases not matched to a gene: 6. The CDR3 is 17 amino acids. The germline gives CDR1 SGHAT, CDR2 FQNNGV. In DNA form, the CDR3 reads TGTGCCAGCAGCTTAGAGGGGCGGGGGGCGTACCAAGAGACCCAGTACTTC. Amino acid sequence: CASSLEGRGAYQETQYF.

This sequence joins TRBV20-1 and TRBJ2-7; tentatively, D is TRBD2 (6 bases). There are 17 residues in the CDR3. Between the trimmed V and J ends, which lost 1 base and 3 bases, there was a span of 22 bases. CDR1 and CDR2 (germline): DFQATT, SNEGSKA (reference sequence). The CDR3 region has the DNA TGCAGTGCTAGAGGGGGGGACCGGGACCAGGCCATCTACGAGCAGTACTTC. Its protein product is CSARGGDRDQAIYEQYF.

This clonotype appeared a few times. This chain joins TRBV20-1 and TRBJ1-5; no definite D call. The CDR3 contains 17 residues. V was cut by 3 bases and J by 0 bases, with 18 bases left in between. The germline gives CDR1 DFQATT, CDR2 SNEGSKA (reference sequence). CDR3: CSARILPPRYSNQPQHF. The CDR3 DNA sequence: TGCAGTGCTAGGATACTCCCCCCTCGATATAGCAATCAGCCCCAGCATTTT.